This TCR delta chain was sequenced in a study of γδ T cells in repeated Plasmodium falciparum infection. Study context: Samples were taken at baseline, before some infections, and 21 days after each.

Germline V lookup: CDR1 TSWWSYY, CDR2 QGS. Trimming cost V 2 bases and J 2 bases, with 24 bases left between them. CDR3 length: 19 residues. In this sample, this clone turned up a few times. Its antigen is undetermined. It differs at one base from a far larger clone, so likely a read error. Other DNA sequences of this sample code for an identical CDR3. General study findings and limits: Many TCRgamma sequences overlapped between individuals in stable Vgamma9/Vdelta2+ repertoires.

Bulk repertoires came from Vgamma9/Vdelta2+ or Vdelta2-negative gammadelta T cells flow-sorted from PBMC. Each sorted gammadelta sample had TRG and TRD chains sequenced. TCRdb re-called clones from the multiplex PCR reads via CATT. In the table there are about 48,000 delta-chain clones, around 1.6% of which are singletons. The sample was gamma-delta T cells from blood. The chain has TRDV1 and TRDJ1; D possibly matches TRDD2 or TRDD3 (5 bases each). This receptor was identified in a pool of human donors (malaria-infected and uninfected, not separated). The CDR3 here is CALGEISYVGIKWTDKLIF. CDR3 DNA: TGTGCTCTTGGGGAAATATCCTATGTAGGGATTAAGTGGACCGATAAACTCATCTTT.